This TCR beta chain was obtained from a study of blood T cell repertoires in COVID-19. Background on the study: The samples span acute and convalescent COVID-19 from the United States, Italy and Spain.

Trimming shortened V by 1 base and J by 3 bases, and 12 bases separated the two germline ends. The germline CDR1 and CDR2 sequences are LGHNA and YNFKEQ. CDR3 length equals 15 residues. Profiled with immunoSEQ multiplex PCR; TCRdb holds only in-frame clones, not every one. The profile shows fewer than 500,000 clones, around 90% of them singletons. This sequence originates from a man younger than 35 with COVID-19, enrolled during active disease. Sequencing input: peripheral blood. V is TRBV4-2 and J is TRBJ2-5; D perhaps matches TRBD1 (5 bases). CDR3 DNA sequence: TGTGCCAGCAGCCAAGTCGGCAAGGACAAAGAGACCCAGTACTTC. Translated: CASSQVGKDKETQYF.